One and the same sample provided the 23 T cell receptor beta chains below, sequenced in a study of OX40 agonist ivuxolimab in advanced cancers. Data came from immunoSEQ multiplex PCR; TCRdb stores just in-frame clones and leaves some out. The data contain about 79,000 clones, roughly 80% of them singletons. Sample: CD4+ or CD8+ T cells sorted from blood, taken in a trial of the OX40 agonist ivuxolimab. All receptors derive from an adult with an advanced solid tumor such as melanoma, head and neck, liver or kidney cancer.

This clone appeared a few times. The chain links TRBV4-2 to TRBJ1-5; D gene uncertain. CDR1 is LGHNA and CDR2 is YNFKEQ in the germline V gene. Trimming left V 4 bases short and J 3 bases short, with 4 bases between. CDR3 length: 12 amino acids. The CDR3: CASSLANQPQHF. DNA for the CDR3: TGTGCCAGCAGCCTAGCCAATCAGCCCCAGCATTTT.

This clone showed up just once. V and J are TRBV2 and TRBJ2-3, with 11 bases fitting TRBD2. Germline-derived CDR1 and CDR2 are SNHLY and FYNNEI. With V trimmed by 5 bases and J by 4 bases, 2 bases remained unmatched. CDR3 size: 14 residues. CDR3 residues: CASSLAGGADTQYF. The CDR3 bases are TGTGCCAGCAGTCTAGCGGGAGGCGCAGATACGCAGTATTTT.

The rearrangement uses TRBV19 and TRBJ1-2, with TRBD1 matching 12 bases. This CDR3 is 18 amino acids long. Germline lookup yields CDR1 LNHDA and CDR2 SQIVND (reference sequence). J was trimmed by 0 bases and V by 5 bases; bases with no gene match: 10. Here the CDR3 reads CASSQDSGTGGTNYGYTF. CDR3 nucleotides: TGTGCCAGTAGTCAAGATTCCGGGACAGGGGGCACTAACTATGGCTACACCTTC.

The chain uses TRBV7-2 and TRBJ2-6; tentatively, D is TRBD2 (6 bases). Germline V gives CDR1 SGHTA, CDR2 FQGNSA. Trimming left V 1 base short and J 0 bases short, with 10 bases between. CDR3 length: 17 amino acids. CDR3 in DNA: TGTGCCAGCAGCTTAGACGCGGGGCGCTCTGGGGCCAACGTCCTGACTTTC. Protein sequence: CASSLDAGRSGANVLTF.

This rearrangement joins TRBV4-3 to TRBJ2-3, with a weak D call TRBD1 (5 bases). Per the germline V gene, CDR1 is LGHNA and CDR2 is YSLEER. CDR3 size: 17 residues. V was pared by 0 bases and J by 2 bases, with 15 bases between. The CDR3 here is CASSQDLGHANTDTQYF. CDR3 nucleotides: TGCGCCAGCAGCCAAGATCTCGGACACGCCAACACAGATACGCAGTATTTT.

The rearrangement joins TRBV10-3 to TRBJ1-2, with D uncertain. The length of the CDR3 is 18 residues. The V end was cut by 2 bases, the J end by 3 bases, with 22 bases between. Germline V CDR1 and CDR2: ENHRY, SYGVKD. The CDR3: CAISEPPSRWLLYYGYTF. CDR3 DNA: TGTGCCATCAGTGAGCCGCCCTCCCGGTGGCTACTGTACTATGGCTACACCTTC.

The CDR3 here is CASSLTNQIKETQYF. The DNA for the CDR3 is TGTGCCAGCAGCTTGACAAACCAAATAAAAGAGACCCAGTACTTC. V and J are TRBV7-8 and TRBJ2-5; D ambiguous. Trimming removed 3 bases from V and 3 bases from J, with 14 bases in between. The V gene's germline CDR1 is SGHVS and CDR2 FQNEAQ. The CDR3 contains 15 residues.

J is TRBJ2-3 and V is TRBV7-2; TRBD2 matches 7 bases. Germline CDR1 SGHTA, CDR2 FQGNSA. This CDR3 comprises 19 residues. Trimming removed 5 bases from V and 0 bases from J; junction bases left unmatched: 17. CDR3 nucleotides: TGTGCCAGCAGCCGGAGAGCGGTTTTTAGCGGGTTAAGCACAGATACGCAGTATTTT. Translating gives CASSRRAVFSGLSTDTQYF.

The V call is TRBV5-1, the J call TRBJ1-4, with 10 bases matching TRBD1. This CDR3 is built from 15 residues. Looked up from germline, CDR1 is SGHRS and CDR2 is YFSETQ. V lost 4 bases to trimming and J lost 6 bases; unmatched junction nucleotides: 6. CDR3 nucleotide sequence: TGCGCCAGCAGCGAACTGACAGGGGGCGATGAAAAACTGTTTTTT. Translating gives CASSELTGGDEKLFF.

This chain connects TRBV19 to TRBJ2-5, with D perhaps assigned TRBD1 or TRBD2 (5 bases each). The CDR3 covers 14 residues. With 1 base removed from V and 5 bases from J, the gap between germline ends came to 11 bases. Looked up from germline, CDR1 is LNHDA and CDR2 is SQIVND (reference sequence). For the CDR3, the DNA is TGTGCCAGTAGTATAGGAAAAGGGACGGAGACCCAGTACTTC. Translating it yields CASSIGKGTETQYF.

This clone has only a few counts. The J gene is TRBJ1-1, the V gene TRBV7-2; maybe TRBD1 (5 bases). V was cut by 2 bases and J by 4 bases, with 14 bases left in between. Germline V lookup: CDR1 SGHTA, CDR2 FQGNSA. The CDR3 consists of 15 residues. CDR3 amino acids: CASSLQGVGTTEAFF. DNA of the CDR3: TGTGCCAGCAGCTTACAGGGAGTCGGGACCACTGAAGCTTTCTTT.

The rearrangement links TRBV18 to TRBJ2-5; TRBD1 agrees at 8 bases. Looked up from germline, CDR1 is KGHSH and CDR2 is LQKENI. The J segment lost 11 bases and the V segment lost 2 bases, leaving 10 bases of the junction unmatched. The CDR3 contains 14 residues. The CDR3 nucleotides are TGTGCCAGCTCACCAGAAGGACAGGGTCGGGGGCAGTACTTC. This translates into CASSPEGQGRGQYF.

This clone was seen just once. The CDR3, as DNA: TGTGCCAGCAGCTCGCTACAGGGAAATCAAGAGACCCAGTACTTC. It translates to CASSSLQGNQETQYF. V gene TRBV5-6 combines with J gene TRBJ2-5, with D possibly TRBD1 on 6 matching bases. CDR3 length: 15 amino acids. V was cut by 3 bases and J by 2 bases, with 14 bases left in between. From germline, CDR1 is SGHDT and CDR2 YYEEEE.

This chain connects TRBV9 to TRBJ2-7; 7 positions agree with TRBD2. CDR3 size: 15 residues. Trimming took 0 bases from V and 3 from J; bases not matched to a gene: 6. Germline-derived CDR1 and CDR2 are SGDLS and YYNGEE. The DNA of the CDR3 is TGTGCCAGCAGCGTAGATCCAGCGGGATTCTACGAGCAGTACTTC. Its translation: CASSVDPAGFYEQYF.

This CDR3 is CASTEGAWGKLFF. The CDR3 DNA is TGTGCCAGTACGGAGGGGGCCTGGGGAAAACTGTTTTTT. The chain uses TRBV19 and TRBJ1-4; 7 nucleotides match TRBD1. Germline V gene sequence: CDR1 LNHDA, CDR2 SQIVND (reference sequence). V was pared by 7 bases and J by 10 bases, with 9 bases of the junction left unmatched. The CDR3 covers 13 residues.

J is TRBJ2-3 and V is TRBV18; D is tentatively TRBD1 or TRBD2 (6 bases each). Trimming cost V 4 bases and J 5 bases, with 7 bases left between them. This CDR3 has 12 residues. Germline values: CDR1 KGHSH, CDR2 LQKENI. CDR3 bases: TGTGCCAGCTCACAGGGGGGAGATACGCAGTATTTT. It yields the protein CASSQGGDTQYF.

The gene calls are TRBV6-5 and TRBJ2-7; maybe TRBD1 (6 bases). Germline lookup yields CDR1 MNHEY and CDR2 SVGAGI. This CDR3 is 15 amino acids long. V lost 6 bases, J lost 7 bases, and 22 bases lay in between. DNA of the CDR3: TGTGCCAGCAGACCTGACAGGACTTCATGGCGGGAGCAGTACTTC. Residues: CASRPDRTSWREQYF.

The chain carries TRBV6-1 and TRBJ2-6; D remains ambiguous. CDR3 length: 13 residues. Per germline, CDR1 MNHNS and CDR2 SASEGT. V was pared by 2 bases and J by 1 base, with 0 bases between. The CDR3 DNA is TGTGCCAGCAGTGAATCTGGGGCCAACGTCCTGACTTTC. This encodes CASSESGANVLTF.

This sequence joins TRBV4-3 and TRBJ2-2, with D perhaps assigned TRBD1 or TRBD2 (6 bases each). This CDR3 is built from 15 residues. CDR1 LGHNA and CDR2 YSLEER come from the germline V gene. Trimming left V 0 bases short and J 7 bases short, with 12 bases between. The CDR3 DNA reads as TGCGCCAGCAGCCAAGATGGGGGGCGCATCGGGGAGCTGTTTTTT. It specifies CASSQDGGRIGELFF.

The genes are TRBV5-1 and TRBJ1-3; D unclear. In germline, CDR1 is SGHRS, CDR2 YFSETQ. Trimming cost V 0 bases and J 4 bases, with 8 bases left between them. This CDR3 has 14 residues. In nucleotides, the CDR3 is TGCGCCAGCAGCTTGGACAGCGCAGGAAACACCATATATTTT. Residues: CASSLDSAGNTIYF.

V and J are TRBV5-5 and TRBJ1-2; D possibly corresponds to TRBD1 (6 bases). Germline V gene lookup returns CDR1 SGHKS and CDR2 YYEKEE (reference sequence). V lost 0 bases and J lost 8, with 14 bases in between. The CDR3 sequence is 14 residues long. CDR3 region: CASSLGLQGDGYTF. The CDR3 coding sequence is TGTGCCAGCAGCTTGGGGCTACAGGGTGACGGCTACACCTTC.

The chain combines TRBV6-5 with TRBJ2-5; tentatively, D is TRBD1 or TRBD2 (5 bases each). Germline V gene lookup returns CDR1 MNHEY and CDR2 SVGAGI. V was clipped by 6 bases and J by 1 base, with 12 bases between them. The CDR3 consists of 14 residues. CDR3 protein: CASSFGASQETQYF. CDR3 in DNA: TGTGCCAGCAGCTTCGGGGCTTCCCAAGAGACCCAGTACTTC.

The chain combines TRBV6-5 with TRBJ1-2; D gene ambiguous. The CDR3 has 13 residues. V lost 0 bases, J lost 7 bases, and 9 bases lay in between. The germline CDR1 and CDR2 sequences are MNHEY and SVGAGI. The CDR3 region is CASSYSEGPGYTF. In DNA, the CDR3 is TGTGCCAGCAGTTACTCAGAGGGCCCTGGCTACACCTTC.